This TCR beta chain was identified in a study of blood T cell repertoires in COVID-19. Data came from immunoSEQ multiplex PCR; TCRdb stores just in-frame clones and leaves some out. The data show fewer than 400,000 clones, 90% seen once. This CDR3 comprises 14 residues. Per the germline V gene, CDR1 is SGHRS and CDR2 is YFSETQ. Trimming took 0 bases from V and 2 from J, leaving 9 bases between them. This TCR was recovered from a young woman with COVID-19, enrolled during active disease. Sample: peripheral blood. V is TRBV5-1 and J is TRBJ2-7; TRBD2 might be the D (5 bases). CDR3 in amino acids: CASSLGLATYEQYF. For the CDR3, the DNA is TGCGCCAGCAGCTTGGGGCTAGCAACCTACGAGCAGTACTTC.